This T cell receptor beta chain was observed in a study of T cell repertoires in cytomegalovirus infection. From the reads, TCRdb called clonotypes with MiXCR, one entry per CDR3 protein. There are about 150,000 distinct CDR3 sequences in the sample; around 24% occur only once, and 11% lies in the top ten. This clonotype has just a few counts. The CDR3 consists of 16 residues. V trimming: 6 bases; J trimming: 4 bases; junction bases outside the gene matches: 11. CDR1 and CDR2 (germline): MDHEN, SYDVKM. Sequenced sample: PBMCs. The TCR originated in a human donor in good health (CMV status not recorded). Some clones in this sample may be carry-over from other donors' samples. The V and J genes are TRBV28 and TRBJ1-1; 10 bases are shared with TRBD1. The CDR3 DNA reads as TGTGCCAGCAGCCCTCCGGGACAGGGGCTGGGCACTGAAGCTTTCTTT. This translates into CASSPPGQGLGTEAFF.